The rows below give T cell receptor beta chains drawn from one sample of a study of T cell responses to AZD1222 COVID-19 vaccine. Generated by immunoSEQ multiplex PCR, the TCRdb table keeps only in-frame clones and is missing some. The data show under 200,000 clones, approximately 92% seen once. The sequenced sample was peripheral blood, obtained on day 0 of AZD1222 vaccination. These receptors came from an adult in good health. Each CDR3 is given without its conserved first and last residue. D genes are given only for firm matches.

V gene: TRBV9
D gene: TRBD1
CDR3 length: 12
J gene: TRBJ1-2
CDR3 protein: ASSVGQGSYGYT

V gene: TRBV6-4
D gene: NA
CDR3 length: 12
J gene: TRBJ1-5
CDR3 protein: ASSDSIGGQPQH

V gene: TRBV7-9
D gene: NA
CDR3 length: 12
J gene: TRBJ1-3
CDR3 protein: ASGVYSSGNTIY

V gene: TRBV28
D gene: TRBD1
CDR3 length: 13
J gene: TRBJ1-2
CDR3 protein: ASEGGDRVLGGYT

V gene: TRBV5-1
D gene: NA
CDR3 length: 13
J gene: TRBJ1-1
CDR3 protein: ASSLATLSNTEAF

V gene: TRBV6-5
D gene: NA
CDR3 length: 11
J gene: TRBJ1-1
CDR3 protein: ASIQGAYTEAF

V gene: TRBV18
D gene: TRBD1
CDR3 length: 13
J gene: TRBJ2-2
CDR3 protein: ASSPGQGISGELF

V gene: TRBV4-2
D gene: NA
CDR3 length: 13
J gene: TRBJ2-7
CDR3 protein: ASSQEGDQFYEQY

V gene: TRBV5-4
D gene: NA
CDR3 length: 11
J gene: TRBJ1-2
CDR3 protein: ASTEGGNYGYT

V gene: TRBV30
D gene: NA
CDR3 length: 9
J gene: TRBJ1-2
CDR3 protein: AWSVRIGYT

V gene: TRBV4-1
D gene: TRBD2
CDR3 length: 13
J gene: TRBJ2-7
CDR3 protein: ASSPLSGATYEQY

V gene: TRBV4-1
D gene: NA
CDR3 length: 13
J gene: TRBJ2-7
CDR3 protein: ASSQEKALYYEQY

V gene: TRBV19
D gene: NA
CDR3 length: 11
J gene: TRBJ1-2
CDR3 protein: ASSKQGNYGYT

V gene: TRBV5-5
D gene: NA
CDR3 length: 11
J gene: TRBJ1-2
CDR3 protein: ASDAGVGYGYT

V gene: TRBV11-1
D gene: TRBD2
CDR3 length: 13
J gene: TRBJ2-3
CDR3 protein: ASSPSGGASDTQY

V gene: TRBV7-9
D gene: NA
CDR3 length: 13
J gene: TRBJ2-5
CDR3 protein: ASSLDRLLQETQY

V gene: TRBV2
D gene: NA
CDR3 length: 12
J gene: TRBJ1-1
CDR3 protein: ASSVGTLNTEAF

V gene: TRBV6-1
D gene: TRBD1
CDR3 length: 13
J gene: TRBJ1-4
CDR3 protein: ASSELTGANEKLF

V gene: TRBV5-6
D gene: NA
CDR3 length: 11
J gene: TRBJ2-7
CDR3 protein: ASSLGRVGEQY

V gene: TRBV7-3
D gene: NA
CDR3 length: 13
J gene: TRBJ1-1
CDR3 protein: ASSLRTSTNTEAF

V gene: TRBV18
D gene: TRBD1
CDR3 length: 13
J gene: TRBJ1-2
CDR3 protein: ASSRVQGENYGYT

V gene: TRBV19
D gene: NA
CDR3 length: 16
J gene: TRBJ2-7
CDR3 protein: ASSISHSTGTVMYEQY

V gene: TRBV7-7
D gene: TRBD1
CDR3 length: 17
J gene: TRBJ2-6
CDR3 protein: ASSPHRPGQSSGANVLT

V gene: TRBV5-1
D gene: NA
CDR3 length: 11
J gene: TRBJ2-7
CDR3 protein: ASSLDPLYEQY

V gene: TRBV7-9
D gene: NA
CDR3 length: 13
J gene: TRBJ1-2
CDR3 protein: ASSLGGGSGYGYT

V gene: TRBV3-1/TRBV3-2
D gene: TRBD2
CDR3 length: 13
J gene: TRBJ2-7
CDR3 protein: ASSQDPGGPYEQY

V gene: TRBV5-1
D gene: NA
CDR3 length: 10
J gene: TRBJ1-2
CDR3 protein: ASSVRGDGYT

V gene: TRBV30
D gene: TRBD2
CDR3 length: 11
J gene: TRBJ2-5
CDR3 protein: AWIGSGGGGQY

V gene: TRBV6-5
D gene: NA
CDR3 length: 13
J gene: TRBJ1-2
CDR3 protein: ASSYSLRDTTTYT